A selection of T cell receptor beta chains follows, all from one sample in a study of immune evolution from preneoplasia to lung adenocarcinoma. Generated by immunoSEQ multiplex PCR, the TCRdb table keeps only in-frame clones and is missing some. The data contain about 6,600 clones, 77% of them seen just once; the ten biggest clones take up 6.5%. Sequencing was carried out using FFPE lung adenocarcinoma in situ tissue. The receptors stem from a person aged 55-80 years with lung adenocarcinoma. Both conserved end residues are part of each CDR3. Fields, in order: J gene, clone size, V gene, D gene, CDR3 DNA, CDR3 protein. The D gene is left open where the match is weak. Not every row has a clone size; where given, it reads once, few, many or a size class.

J gene: TRBJ1-2; clone size: once; V gene: TRBV10-3; D gene: NA; CDR3 DNA: TGTGCCATCAGGGGCGGGGATGCGAGCGGCTACACCTTC; CDR3 protein: CAIRGGDASGYTF
J gene: TRBJ2-7; clone size: NA; V gene: TRBV5-6; D gene: TRBD1; CDR3 DNA: TGTGCCACCAAGGATAACAGGGGGTACCTCGACGAGCAGTACTTC; CDR3 protein: CATKDNRGYLDEQYF
J gene: TRBJ2-3; clone size: NA; V gene: TRBV27; D gene: NA; CDR3 DNA: TGTGCCAGCAGTGACACAGATACGCAGTATTTT; CDR3 protein: CASSDTDTQYF
J gene: TRBJ1-6; clone size: NA; V gene: TRBV9; D gene: NA; CDR3 DNA: TGTGCCAGCAGCGTAGAGTCCCAGTTTTCACCCCTCCACTTT; CDR3 protein: CASSVESQFSPLHF
J gene: TRBJ2-2; clone size: few; V gene: TRBV19; D gene: TRBD2; CDR3 DNA: TGTGCCAGTAGTATCGAGGGGACTAGCGTAGGGAACACCGGGGAGCTGTTTTTT; CDR3 protein: CASSIEGTSVGNTGELFF
J gene: TRBJ1-1; clone size: NA; V gene: TRBV19; D gene: NA; CDR3 DNA: TGTGCCAGTAGTATTAACCAGGGCAGCACTGAAGCTTTCTTT; CDR3 protein: CASSINQGSTEAFF
J gene: TRBJ1-4; clone size: NA; V gene: TRBV5-4; D gene: TRBD1; CDR3 DNA: TGTGCCAGCAAAGGAGAGGGACAGGGGAATGAAAAACTGTTTTTT; CDR3 protein: CASKGEGQGNEKLFF
J gene: TRBJ1-1; clone size: NA; V gene: TRBV2; D gene: NA; CDR3 DNA: TGTGCCAGCAGTGGCCCCGACCGGGAGGAAGCTTTCTTT; CDR3 protein: CASSGPDREEAFF
J gene: TRBJ1-1; clone size: NA; V gene: TRBV30; D gene: TRBD1; CDR3 DNA: TGTGCCTGGGCGGGGACAGGGTGGACTGAAGCTTTCTTT; CDR3 protein: CAWAGTGWTEAFF
J gene: TRBJ2-7; clone size: few; V gene: TRBV7-2; D gene: NA; CDR3 DNA: TGTGCCAGCAGCTTATTCCCCCAACGGGCAGGAGGTAACGAGCAGTACTTC; CDR3 protein: CASSLFPQRAGGNEQYF
J gene: TRBJ2-7; clone size: few; V gene: TRBV6-5; D gene: NA; CDR3 DNA: TGTGCCAGCAGTTCGCGCAGAGGCGTAGGAGAGCAGTACTTC; CDR3 protein: CASSSRRGVGEQYF
J gene: TRBJ1-5; clone size: NA; V gene: TRBV6-5; D gene: NA; CDR3 DNA: TGTGCCAGCTCCTCCAGGGTCAATCAGCCCCAGCATTTT; CDR3 protein: CASSSRVNQPQHF
J gene: TRBJ2-1; clone size: NA; V gene: TRBV5-8; D gene: NA; CDR3 DNA: TGTGCCAGCAGCTTCCGAGGGTTCTCCCACAATGAGCAGTTCTTC; CDR3 protein: CASSFRGFSHNEQFF
J gene: TRBJ1-1; clone size: NA; V gene: TRBV6-6; D gene: NA; CDR3 DNA: TGTGCCAGCAGTTTACAGGCGAACACTGAAGCTTTCTTT; CDR3 protein: CASSLQANTEAFF
J gene: TRBJ2-6; clone size: NA; V gene: TRBV11-3; D gene: NA; CDR3 DNA: TGTGCCAGCAGCTACTCAGGCCAGGCCTCCAACGTCCTGACTTTC; CDR3 protein: CASSYSGQASNVLTF
J gene: TRBJ2-7; clone size: NA; V gene: TRBV27; D gene: TRBD2; CDR3 DNA: TGTGCCAGACTTAGCGGGGGATTTCGAGAGCAGTACTTC; CDR3 protein: CARLSGGFREQYF
J gene: TRBJ2-1; clone size: NA; V gene: TRBV7-8; D gene: TRBD2; CDR3 DNA: TGTGCCAGCAGCTCTCCGGGACTAGCGGGGGGGTACAATGAGCAGTTCTTC; CDR3 protein: CASSSPGLAGGYNEQFF
J gene: TRBJ2-3; clone size: NA; V gene: TRBV5-6; D gene: NA; CDR3 DNA: TGTGCCAGCAGCAGTACAGGTCGGGGTAGGACAGATACGCAGTATTTT; CDR3 protein: CASSSTGRGRTDTQYF
J gene: TRBJ1-1; clone size: NA; V gene: TRBV18; D gene: NA; CDR3 DNA: TGTGCCAGCTCACCCATCGGGACGGGGAACACTGAAGCTTTCTTT; CDR3 protein: CASSPIGTGNTEAFF
J gene: TRBJ1-1; clone size: NA; V gene: TRBV2; D gene: NA; CDR3 DNA: TGTGCCAGCAGGGGGACTCCCGCCGATACTGAAGCTTTCTTT; CDR3 protein: CASRGTPADTEAFF
J gene: TRBJ1-6; clone size: NA; V gene: TRBV30; D gene: NA; CDR3 DNA: TGTGCCTGGAGTGACAGGTGCTCCTATAATTCACCCCTCCACTTT; CDR3 protein: CAWSDRCSYNSPLHF
J gene: TRBJ2-7; clone size: NA; V gene: TRBV6-6; D gene: NA; CDR3 DNA: TGTGCCAGCCAGAAGGATCTCTACGAGCAGTACTTC; CDR3 protein: CASQKDLYEQYF
J gene: TRBJ1-2; clone size: NA; V gene: TRBV7-2; D gene: NA; CDR3 DNA: TGTGCCAGCAGCTCTGCTTTTAGGGCCGGCTACACCTTC; CDR3 protein: CASSSAFRAGYTF
J gene: TRBJ1-1; clone size: large; V gene: TRBV7-9; D gene: NA; CDR3 DNA: TGTGCCAGTAGCACGAACACTGAAGCTTTCTTT; CDR3 protein: CASSTNTEAFF
J gene: TRBJ2-3; clone size: once; V gene: TRBV10-2; D gene: TRBD2; CDR3 DNA: TGCGCCAGCAGACTCGGACTAGCGGGGACAGATACGCAGTATTTT; CDR3 protein: CASRLGLAGTDTQYF
J gene: TRBJ1-2; clone size: NA; V gene: TRBV29-1; D gene: TRBD1; CDR3 DNA: TGCAGCGTAACAGGGGGCAACTATGGCTACACCTTC; CDR3 protein: CSVTGGNYGYTF
J gene: TRBJ1-2; clone size: NA; V gene: TRBV6-5; D gene: TRBD1; CDR3 DNA: TGTGCCAGCAGTTCCGGGACAGGGGTTCGTGGCTACACCTTC; CDR3 protein: CASSSGTGVRGYTF
J gene: TRBJ2-7; clone size: NA; V gene: TRBV7-2; D gene: TRBD1; CDR3 DNA: TGTGCCAGCAGCTTAGTGGTGGGGGGACAGGGGGAAACCGAGCAGTACTTC; CDR3 protein: CASSLVVGGQGETEQYF
J gene: TRBJ2-5; clone size: NA; V gene: TRBV12-5; D gene: NA; CDR3 DNA: TGTGCTAGTGGTTTGGTAGGTGGGGAGACCCAGTACTTC; CDR3 protein: CASGLVGGETQYF
J gene: TRBJ2-5; clone size: NA; V gene: TRBV4-1; D gene: TRBD2; CDR3 DNA: TGCGCCAGCAGCCCCGAACCCCTAGCGGGGCTTCAAGAGACCCAGTACTTC; CDR3 protein: CASSPEPLAGLQETQYF
J gene: TRBJ1-2; clone size: once; V gene: TRBV11-2; D gene: NA; CDR3 DNA: TGTGCCAGCAGCTTAGGTGGCCACTCCTATGGCTACACCTTC; CDR3 protein: CASSLGGHSYGYTF
J gene: TRBJ2-1; clone size: NA; V gene: TRBV7-2; D gene: NA; CDR3 DNA: TGTGCCAGCAGTTTCCTGGGGCGCCACAATGAGCAGTTCTTC; CDR3 protein: CASSFLGRHNEQFF
J gene: TRBJ2-1; clone size: NA; V gene: TRBV29-1; D gene: NA; CDR3 DNA: TGCAGCGTAGGGGAAAATGAGCAGTTCTTC; CDR3 protein: CSVGENEQFF
J gene: TRBJ1-3; clone size: NA; V gene: TRBV19; D gene: TRBD1; CDR3 DNA: TGTGCCAGTAGTATCGATTTGGGACAGGGGGCGAACTCTGGAAACACCATATATTTT; CDR3 protein: CASSIDLGQGANSGNTIYF
J gene: TRBJ2-1; clone size: NA; V gene: TRBV19; D gene: TRBD2; CDR3 DNA: TGTGCCAGTAGTATAGATCTATCAGCGGGGGTCTACAATGAGCAGTTCTTC; CDR3 protein: CASSIDLSAGVYNEQFF
J gene: TRBJ2-5; clone size: NA; V gene: TRBV7-2; D gene: NA; CDR3 DNA: TGTGCCAGCAGCTTAGGAGGGGCTCAAGAGACCCAGTACTTC; CDR3 protein: CASSLGGAQETQYF
J gene: TRBJ1-6; clone size: NA; V gene: TRBV19; D gene: TRBD1; CDR3 DNA: TGTGCCAGTAACAGGGGCGCGGATAATAATTCACCCCTCCATTTT; CDR3 protein: CASNRGADNNSPLHF
J gene: TRBJ1-6; clone size: few; V gene: TRBV10-2; D gene: NA; CDR3 DNA: TGCGCCAGCTCTGAGAATAATTCACCCCTCCACTTT; CDR3 protein: CASSENNSPLHF
J gene: TRBJ2-5; clone size: NA; V gene: TRBV28; D gene: TRBD2; CDR3 DNA: TGTGCCAGTACTAGCGGGGGGGTGGAGACCCAGTACTTC; CDR3 protein: CASTSGGVETQYF
J gene: TRBJ1-2; clone size: once; V gene: TRBV19; D gene: NA; CDR3 DNA: TGTGCCAGTAGTATCGTGGGGGCGAACTATGGCTACACCTTC; CDR3 protein: CASSIVGANYGYTF
J gene: TRBJ2-1; clone size: NA; V gene: TRBV7-6; D gene: TRBD1; CDR3 DNA: TGTGCCAGCAGCCCGCCGACAGGGTTGAATGAGCAGTTCTTC; CDR3 protein: CASSPPTGLNEQFF
J gene: TRBJ2-5; clone size: NA; V gene: TRBV6-1; D gene: TRBD2; CDR3 DNA: TGTGCCAGCAGTCGCCTAGCGGGTGACCAAGAGACCCAGTACTTC; CDR3 protein: CASSRLAGDQETQYF
J gene: TRBJ2-6; clone size: NA; V gene: TRBV19; D gene: NA; CDR3 DNA: TGTGCCACTGGAGGTCAGGCTAGCTCTGGGGCCAACGTCCTGACTTTC; CDR3 protein: CATGGQASSGANVLTF